Below, 30 T cell receptor beta chains from the same sample are listed, as sequenced in a study of blood T cell repertoires in COVID-19. The assay was immunoSEQ multiplex PCR, and TCRdb's table has in-frame clones only and misses some. The data contain roughly 120,000 clones, around 80% of them seen just once; the ten biggest clones take up around 6.6%. Sequenced input: peripheral blood. The receptor source for this set is a man between 65 and 85 years old with acute or convalescent COVID-19.

The chain uses TRBV18 and TRBJ2-3; D is ambiguous. There are 15 residues in the CDR3. The germline gives CDR1 KGHSH, CDR2 LQKENI. V dropped 1 base and J dropped 0 bases, with 8 bases sitting between them. CDR3 amino acids: CASSPRLASTDTQYF. CDR3 bases: TGTGCCAGCTCACCACGTCTGGCCAGCACAGATACGCAGTATTTT.

The rearrangement links TRBV10-3 to TRBJ2-7, with TRBD1 matching 7 bases. The CDR3 runs 17 residues. CDR1 and CDR2 from the germline V gene are ENHRY and SYGVKD. V shed 0 bases and J 3 bases; nucleotides not matched to a gene: 11. The CDR3 coding sequence is TGTGCCATCAGTGAGTCGAGCCAGGGACAGCGTTACTACGAGCAGTACTTC. Translation: CAISESSQGQRYYEQYF.

The chain recombines TRBV7-6 with TRBJ2-7; possible D gene TRBD2, 6 bases. Trimming left V 1 base short and J 1 base short, with 11 bases between. Germline-derived CDR1 and CDR2 are SGHVS and FNYEAQ. The CDR3 sequence is 15 residues long. As DNA, the CDR3 is TGTGCCAGCAGCTTAGACGCGGGAAGGTCCTACGAGCAGTACTTC. The encoded protein is CASSLDAGRSYEQYF.

This clone was recorded a few times. CDR3 in amino acids: CSVAQGVGEQYF. The CDR3 DNA reads as TGCAGCGTGGCACAGGGGGTCGGCGAGCAGTACTTC. This chain joins TRBV29-1 and TRBJ2-7; 8 bases match TRBD1. Germline V gene lookup returns CDR1 SQVTM and CDR2 ANQGSEA. This CDR3 has 12 residues. V shed 6 bases, J shed 6 bases, and the junction held 7 bases outside the gene matches.

This chain connects TRBV7-2 to TRBJ2-5; TRBD2 is a possible D gene (6 bases). Per germline, CDR1 SGHTA and CDR2 FQGNSA. The length of the CDR3 is 15 residues. Trimming cost V 6 bases and J 4 bases, with 18 bases left between them. CDR3 sequence reads: CASRSNPGVGETQYF. The CDR3 DNA follows: TGTGCCAGCAGATCCAACCCGGGAGTTGGAGAGACCCAGTACTTC. Based on the CDR3 plus reference TRBV7-2 and TRBJ2-5, the full variable domain is GAGVSQSPSNKVTEKGKDVELRCDPISGHTALYWYRQSLGQGLEFLIYFQGNSAPDKSGLPSDRFSAERTGGSVSTLTIQRTQQEDSAVYLCASRSNPGVGETQYFGPGTRLLVL.

The count of this clone is one. The chain recombines TRBV20-1 with TRBJ2-1; D is possibly TRBD1 (5 bases). The CDR3 length is 11 residues. Germline values: CDR1 DFQATT, CDR2 SNEGSKA (reference sequence). V lost 5 bases and J lost 10, with 12 bases in between. The CDR3 sequence: CSADQGAEQFF. The CDR3 DNA sequence: TGCAGTGCTGACCAGGGTGCGGAGCAGTTCTTC.

The gene calls are TRBV24-1 and TRBJ2-3, with D maybe TRBD1 (5 bases). The V end lost 3 bases, the J end lost 7 bases, and 10 bases lay between the germline ends. CDR3 length: 13 amino acids. The germline CDR1 and CDR2 sequences are KGHDR and SFDVKD. The CDR3 coding sequence is TGTGCCACCAGTGATGGGGCCCCGCATACGCAGTATTTT. Protein product: CATSDGAPHTQYF.

With respect to this clone: Its ends do not fully match the called genes, so a read error is possible. The V and J genes are TRBV20-1 and TRBJ2-4; TRBD1 agrees at 8 bases. The CDR3 runs to 11 residues. CDR1 and CDR2 from the germline V gene are DFQATT and SNEGSKA (reference sequence). CDR3 nucleotides: TGCAGTGCCGACCCCGGGACAGGAGTATCTTTC. Its protein is CSADPGTGVSF.

This clone was picked up a small number of times. The chain uses TRBV5-6 and TRBJ2-3; 11 nucleotides line up with TRBD2. Germline V gene data show CDR1 as SGHDT and CDR2 as YYEEEE. With 5 bases clipped from V and 6 bases from J, the junction kept 14 bases outside the gene matches. CDR3 length: 17 residues. CDR3 protein: CASRETKLAGVRDTQYF. The CDR3 DNA sequence: TGTGCCAGCAGGGAAACAAAACTAGCGGGAGTTCGCGATACGCAGTATTTT.

This clone was found a few times. The chain employs TRBV30 and TRBJ1-1; no clear D gene. CDR1 is GTSNPN, CDR2 SVGIG, per germline (reference sequence). This CDR3 contains 17 residues. V lost 6 bases and J lost 0, with 23 bases in between. In DNA form, the CDR3 reads TGTGCCTGCCAAACCCCTGTAGCCAGATTACTGAACACTGAAGCTTTCTTT. This translates into CACQTPVARLLNTEAFF. The complete variable domain, with remaining parts taken from reference TRBV30 and TRBJ1-1, reads SQTIHQWPATLVQPVGSPLSLECTVEGTSNPNLYWYRQAAGRGLQLLFYSVGIGQISSEVPQNLSASRPQDRQFILSSKKLLLSDSGFYLCACQTPVARLLNTEAFFGQGTRLTVV.

The gene calls are TRBV7-8 and TRBJ2-6, with D unclear. This CDR3 has 18 amino acids. The ends were cut back, 2 bases at V and 0 bases at J, with 14 bases in the middle. Germline CDR1 is SGHVS and CDR2 is FQNEAQ. The CDR3 loop reads CASSLRAFKSSGANVLTF. As DNA, the CDR3 is TGTGCCAGCAGCTTAAGAGCCTTCAAAAGCTCTGGGGCCAACGTCCTGACTTTC.

V gene TRBV9 combines with J gene TRBJ2-7, with 9 bases identical to TRBD1. Germline CDR1 reads SGDLS; CDR2 reads YYNGEE. The CDR3 loop spans 17 amino acids. With 0 bases clipped from V and 3 bases from J, the junction kept 10 bases outside the gene matches. CDR3 nucleotide sequence: TGTGCCAGCAGCGTAGGAGGGACAGGGCCAATAAACTACGAGCAGTACTTC. It translates to CASSVGGTGPINYEQYF.

The rearrangement joins TRBV11-1 to TRBJ2-1; unclear D gene. The CDR3 contains 11 residues. Between the trimmed V and J ends, which lost 5 bases and 15 bases, there was a span of 14 bases. The germline gives CDR1 SGHAT, CDR2 FQDESV (reference sequence). CDR3 nucleotides: TGTGCCAGCAGCACCCCCGGAGTTGTGTTCTTC. Its protein product is CASSTPGVVFF.

This chain connects TRBV10-3 to TRBJ2-5; TRBD1 matches 7 bases. The CDR3 spans 15 residues. J gave up 5 bases and V 0 bases, and 6 bases lay outside the gene matches. Looked up from germline, CDR1 is ENHRY and CDR2 is SYGVKD. CDR3 protein: CAISESGTAGETQYF. DNA of the CDR3: TGTGCCATCAGTGAGTCGGGGACAGCAGGGGAGACCCAGTACTTC.

This clone was counted only a few times. The V and J genes are TRBV5-1 and TRBJ1-5; 12 nucleotides match TRBD1. The V and J ends lost 4 bases and 7 bases, in that order; junction bases with no gene match: 9. This CDR3 spans 16 amino acids. Germline V gene sequence: CDR1 SGHRS, CDR2 YFSETQ. CDR3 loop: CASSPGTGGAGQPQHF. CDR3 DNA: TGCGCCAGCAGCCCAGGGACAGGGGGCGCAGGACAGCCCCAGCATTTT. The full variable domain, completed using reference TRBV5-1 and TRBJ1-5, is KAGVTQTPRYLIKTRGQQVTLSCSPISGHRSVSWYQQTPGQGLQFLFEYFSETQRNKGNFPGRFSGRQFSNSRSEMNVSTLELGDSALYLCASSPGTGGAGQPQHFGDGTRLSIL.

This clone has a single count. V and J are TRBV13 and TRBJ1-1, with TRBD1 identical over 7 bases. The CDR3 is 14 amino acids. Germline V gene lookup returns CDR1 PRHDT and CDR2 FYEKMQ (reference sequence). The V gene end was trimmed by 6 bases and the J gene end by 4 bases; junction bases not matched to a gene: 8. CDR3 residues: CASSRQGRGTEAFF. DNA for the CDR3: TGTGCCAGCAGTCGACAGGGCCGGGGCACTGAAGCTTTCTTT.

The chain combines TRBV3-1 (or the pseudogene TRBV3-2) with TRBJ2-1, with D tentatively TRBD2 (5 bases). Germline values: CDR1 LGHDT, CDR2 YNNKEL (reference sequence). The CDR3 runs to 13 residues. Trimming pared 4 bases from V and 6 bases from J, leaving 10 bases between. This CDR3 is CASSPTSANEQFF. DNA of the CDR3: TGTGCCAGCAGCCCAACTAGTGCCAATGAGCAGTTCTTC.

This chain connects TRBV7-2 to TRBJ2-7; the D is unclear. Germline values: CDR1 SGHTA, CDR2 FQGNSA. The CDR3 has 13 amino acids. Trimming stripped 3 bases from V and 0 bases from J, with 6 bases between. The CDR3 DNA reads TGTGCCAGCAGCTTTCTCGGCTCCTACGAGCAGTACTTC. Translation gives CASSFLGSYEQYF.

This sequence joins TRBV20-1 and TRBJ2-7; D is undetermined. Trimming removed 6 bases at V and 4 bases at J, with 10 bases between. Germline lookup yields CDR1 DFQATT and CDR2 SNEGSKA (reference sequence). This CDR3 is 11 amino acids long. The CDR3 DNA follows: TGCAGTGCCATTTATCGGTACGAGCAGTACTTC. This translates into CSAIYRYEQYF.

This rearrangement joins TRBV6-2 or TRBV6-3 to TRBJ1-6, with D uncertain. V was pared by 0 bases and J by 7 bases, with 16 bases between. The CDR3 contains 17 residues. Germline V gene sequence: CDR1 MNHEY, CDR2 SVGEGT. The CDR3 region is CASSYSSGRVNNSPLHF. CDR3 bases: TGTGCCAGCAGTTACTCGAGTGGGAGAGTGAACAATTCACCCCTCCACTTT.

V and J are TRBV27 and TRBJ2-7; D may be TRBD1 (5 bases). Germline CDR1 MNHEY, CDR2 SMNVEV (reference sequence). V lost 0 bases and J lost 2, with 8 bases in between. There are 14 residues in the CDR3. CDR3 sequence: CASSLSRGTYEQYF. DNA of the CDR3: TGTGCCAGCAGTTTATCAAGGGGCACCTACGAGCAGTACTTC.

J is TRBJ2-7 and V is TRBV6-5, with 9 bases matching TRBD1. Germline CDR1 and CDR2: MNHEY and SVGAGI. Unmatched junction bases numbered 4, after V lost 0 bases and J lost 4 bases. The length of the CDR3 is 15 residues. CDR3 coding DNA: TGTGCCAGCAGTTACTCCCTACAGGGGGCGTACGAGCAGTACTTC. This translates into CASSYSLQGAYEQYF.

V usage is TRBV5-4 and J usage is TRBJ2-5; D is ambiguous. V was trimmed by 2 bases and J by 4 bases, leaving 15 bases between them. The CDR3 extends over 15 amino acids. CDR1 is SGHNT and CDR2 is YYREEE in the germline V gene (reference sequence). Written as DNA, the CDR3 is TGTGCCAGCAGCTTAGGTCCGGGTCGTACAGAGACCCAGTACTTC. Translation gives CASSLGPGRTETQYF.

The chain links TRBV30 to TRBJ1-1; D is ambiguous. V was shortened by 0 bases and J by 10 bases, with 15 bases between the two germline ends. The CDR3 is 13 amino acids. CDR1 and CDR2 (germline): GTSNPN, SVGIG (reference sequence). For the CDR3, the DNA is TGTGCCTGGAGTGTCGGGATCGTGAAGAGAGCTTTCTTT. Translating it yields CAWSVGIVKRAFF.

J is TRBJ2-6 and V is TRBV10-3; possibly TRBD1 for D (5 bases). V lost 2 bases and J lost 4, with 12 bases in between. The CDR3 runs 16 residues. Germline CDR1 and CDR2: ENHRY and SYGVKD. The CDR3 DNA follows: TGTGCCATCAGTGAGACCAGGGTGGCCGGGGCCAACGTCCTGACTTTC. Amino acids: CAISETRVAGANVLTF.

The V gene is TRBV14, the J gene TRBJ2-1; 12 bases align to TRBD2. Germline V lookup: CDR1 SGHDN, CDR2 FVKESK. There are 20 residues in the CDR3. V gave up 0 bases and J gave up 7 bases; unmatched junction bases: 16. The CDR3 bases are TGTGCCAGCAGCCAAGATTTCGGACTAGCGGGACCCTCATGGAAGAATGAGCAGTTCTTC. Its protein product is CASSQDFGLAGPSWKNEQFF.

The rearrangement links TRBV29-1 to TRBJ2-7; 8 bases line up with TRBD2. Germline-derived CDR1 and CDR2 are SQVTM and ANQGSEA. With 2 bases clipped from V and 3 bases from J, the junction kept 6 bases outside the gene matches. This CDR3 has 14 amino acids. The CDR3 reads CSVEPGGPDYEQYF. The DNA for the CDR3 is TGCAGCGTTGAACCGGGAGGGCCGGACTACGAGCAGTACTTC.

V and J are TRBV4-3 and TRBJ1-3; perhaps TRBD1 as D (6 bases). This CDR3 has 16 residues. Trimming took off 4 bases at V and 2 bases at J, with 15 bases between the two ends. Germline lookup yields CDR1 LGHNA and CDR2 YSLEER. The CDR3 DNA reads TGCGCCAGCAGCCTAACTCACAGGGCGGCTGGAAACACCATATATTTT. It translates to CASSLTHRAAGNTIYF.

This chain joins TRBV5-1 and TRBJ1-1, with 9 nucleotides matching TRBD1. In germline, CDR1 is SGHRS, CDR2 YFSETQ. V shed 1 base and J 1 base; nucleotides not matched to a gene: 5. The CDR3 has 16 amino acids. The CDR3 is CASSLLGQGGNTEAFF. The DNA of the CDR3 is TGCGCCAGCAGCTTGCTGGGACAGGGAGGGAACACTGAAGCTTTCTTT.

The chain employs TRBV18 and TRBJ1-6; tentatively, D is TRBD1 (6 bases). CDR1 is KGHSH and CDR2 is LQKENI in the germline V gene. Trimming stripped 5 bases from V and 5 bases from J, with 13 bases between. The CDR3 is 15 residues long. The CDR3 is CASSTLRGDNSPLHF. In DNA, the CDR3 is TGTGCCAGCTCAACCCTCAGGGGCGATAATTCACCCCTCCACTTT.